This T cell receptor beta chain is drawn from a study of cytomegalovirus exposure and HLA in healthy donors. Study observations and caveats: What a later analysis reportedly showed was that an Asian-associated ancestry cluster had fewer N-insertions than the approximately 700-donor mean.

Every donor was a healthy person donating bone marrow. This clone was found a few times. Its antigen is unknown. With 6 bases clipped from V and 7 bases from J, the junction kept 3 bases outside the gene matches. The CDR3 runs to 14 residues. Per the germline V gene, CDR1 is SGHVS and CDR2 is FNYEAQ. Researchers ran the PCR with 60 Vbeta and 13 Jbeta primers. Assay used: immunoSEQ multiplex PCR; TCRdb lists only in-frame clones, some missing. The sample has approximately 170,000 clones; 75% to 85% are singletons. Sequencing used PBMCs. The chain recombines TRBV7-6 with TRBJ2-1; TRBD2 aligns across 13 bases. The TCR originated in a female donor in good health and CMV-seronegative. Here the CDR3 DNA reads TGTGCCAGCAGACAGACTAGCGGGGGGAATGAGCAGTTCTTC. Amino acid sequence: CASRQTSGGNEQFF.